Listed below are T cell receptor beta chains from one sample, sequenced in a study of shared clonotypes between healthy human individuals. The repertoire was sequenced with immunoSEQ multiplex PCR; TCRdb's copy has only in-frame clones and lacks some. The sample yields about 700,000 clones, less than 85% seen once. Material for sequencing was memory CD4+ T cells sorted from blood. These TCRs come from a woman aged 25 to 39 in good health. The conserved cysteine and the conserved F or W are not part of the CDR3 here. Clone size, where shown, is once, few, many, or a class for clones that have expanded.

V	J	size	CDR3
TRBV28	TRBJ1-4	few	ASSRYLGGTNEKLF
TRBV18	TRBJ2-7	-	ASSPPTSGSHEQY
TRBV6-5	TRBJ1-3	-	ASSSTGSSGNTIY
TRBV2	TRBJ1-5	-	ASSEIRGAGNQPQH
TRBV19	TRBJ2-7	-	ASIQPPGTETYEQY
TRBV11-2	TRBJ2-1	-	ASSRTGTPNEQF
TRBV5-1	TRBJ2-2	-	ASSLAGVNTGELF
TRBV7-8	TRBJ1-2	-	ASSLGVGQGVGYT
TRBV7-8	TRBJ2-7	-	ASSLALAYEQY
TRBV7-2	TRBJ2-5	-	ASSLIETQY
TRBV2	TRBJ1-2	-	ASTRTGDYGYT
TRBV5-1	TRBJ2-7	-	ASSLVGGGTSVAYEQY
TRBV27	TRBJ1-1	-	ASRRTGQGGDERTF
TRBV6-6	TRBJ1-2	-	ASSSTGNYGYT
TRBV28	TRBJ2-7	-	ASGNLGRYEQY
TRBV5-1	TRBJ2-1	-	ASSLGTSGAFYNEQF
TRBV6-1	TRBJ2-7	-	ASSGRTSGSYEQY
TRBV4-1	TRBJ2-1	-	ASSHFYPEQF
TRBV5-1	TRBJ2-5	-	ASSFVLAGRETQY
TRBV30	TRBJ2-1	many	AWSVTGSSYNEQF
TRBV10-3	TRBJ2-1	-	AISESGTLLNEQF
TRBV5-1	TRBJ2-7	-	ASSPDRVPYEQY
TRBV30	TRBJ2-3	-	AWKIRDTSTDTQY
TRBV11-2	TRBJ2-3	-	ASSLDALAGVTDTQY
TRBV29-1	TRBJ1-5	few	SVEGGTNQPQH
TRBV28	TRBJ1-2	-	ASSAPPAGYT
TRBV7-8	TRBJ1-3	-	ASSPDRGLSLGTIY
TRBV19	TRBJ2-7	many	ATQDRYEQY
TRBV2	TRBJ1-1	-	ASSVVGGGTEAF
TRBV5-5	TRBJ2-1	-	ASSPGTGEIREQF
TRBV27	TRBJ2-7	-	ASRSSSYEQY
TRBV7-9	TRBJ2-5	-	ASSFGAQETQY
TRBV2	TRBJ2-2	-	ASSGHHTGELF
TRBV7-2	TRBJ1-5	-	ASSRQQYSNQPQH
TRBV18	TRBJ2-7	-	ASSPDRIGEQY
TRBV7-9	TRBJ2-7	-	ASSPPGQGVYEQY
TRBV6-5	TRBJ2-5	-	ASSLLEETQY
TRBV5-5	TRBJ1-1	-	ASSPQGSTEAF
TRBV6-1	TRBJ1-5	once	ASSERRGQPQH
TRBV28	TRBJ2-6	-	ASTPLLPGANVLT
TRBV29-1	TRBJ2-3	-	SVEVAPGGTDTQY
TRBV7-2	TRBJ1-3	-	ASSLAGGFSGNTIY
TRBV5-8	TRBJ2-5	-	ASSWDGTIQETQY
TRBV6-6	TRBJ1-2	-	ASSVRDRRDYGYT
TRBV19	TRBJ1-3	-	ASSVRDRGLLTPRRGNTIY
TRBV1	TRBJ2-3	-	TSSQVAAGDNPARDTQY
TRBV27	TRBJ2-1	-	ASSLRLGVYNEQF
TRBV18	TRBJ2-1	-	ASSPRGSSYNEQF
TRBV10-3	TRBJ2-1	many	AISGPGQGAINEQF
TRBV7-7	TRBJ2-1	-	ASSPDSIGGNEQF
TRBV7-9	TRBJ1-4	-	ASSHRATNEKLF
TRBV6-1	TRBJ1-5	once	ASSLRRDQPQH
TRBV9	TRBJ2-3	-	ASSRPRPI
TRBV18	TRBJ2-1	few	ASSATSGMVYNEQF
TRBV5-1	TRBJ1-4	once	ASSLEAVNEKLF
TRBV5-4	TRBJ2-5	-	ASSLGGEETQY
TRBV7-9	TRBJ2-1	once	ASSAAGTGDYNEQF
TRBV5-1	TRBJ1-1	-	ASSLGVNTEAF
TRBV7-9	TRBJ2-5	-	ASSPASAGGGTQY
TRBV15	TRBJ1-3	-	ATSQGTGGNTIY